A single sample is the source of the 24 T cell receptor beta chains below, sequenced in a study of graft-versus-host responses after intestinal transplantation (dated by TCRdb to the early 2020s). These receptors' antigens are unknown. Taken with the paper, the label for time point translates to: cells obtained before transplantation from donor or recipient. The library was built by means of the immunoSEQ multiplex PCR assay. TCRdb took over this immuneACCESS table, retaining in-frame rearrangements with V and J assigned. Such tables are incomplete; in checked studies, under half of the missing clones stem from an unresolved V gene, and the remainder is unexplained. Within this sample are fewer than 85,000 clones, with about 94% of them counted one time only. The ten largest make up around 0.54% of the sample. The material was unstimulated CD8+ T cells sorted from spleen or lymph node cells, obtained before intestinal transplant. The source is a human donor who received an intestinal transplant.

This sequence joins TRBV19 and TRBJ1-3, with 8 bases that match TRBD1. Germline values: CDR1 LNHDA, CDR2 SQIVND (reference sequence). J was trimmed by 0 bases and V by 6 bases; bases with no gene match: 4. The CDR3 has 15 amino acids. As DNA, the CDR3 is TGTGCCAGTAGGGACAGGGCCCGCTCTGGAAACACCATATATTTT. Its translation: CASRDRARSGNTIYF.

V and J are TRBV2 and TRBJ2-3; D remains ambiguous. Germline assignment: CDR1 SNHLY and CDR2 FYNNEI. V shed 5 bases and J shed 2 bases, with 11 bases lying between them. The CDR3 sequence is 14 residues long. CDR3 in amino acids: CASSSGSLTDTQYF. In nucleotides, the CDR3 is TGTGCCAGCAGTTCCGGGTCCCTCACAGATACGCAGTATTTT.

J is TRBJ1-3 and V is TRBV7-8, with D hard to call. This CDR3 is built from 15 residues. Trimming left V 1 base short and J 0 bases short, with 7 bases between. Per germline, CDR1 SGHVS and CDR2 FQNEAQ. CDR3 residues: CASSLGISSGNTIYF. The CDR3 region has the DNA TGTGCCAGCAGCTTAGGTATAAGCTCTGGAAACACCATATATTTT.

This clone has just one count. This chain connects TRBV7-8 to TRBJ2-4; 9 nucleotides align to TRBD1. CDR3 length: 16 amino acids. Germline V gene data show CDR1 as SGHVS and CDR2 as FQNEAQ. V shed 5 bases and J 6 bases; nucleotides not matched to a gene: 11. CDR3 residues: CASSEYRGLGGNIQYF. DNA of the CDR3: TGTGCCAGCAGCGAATACAGGGGGCTTGGGGGAAACATTCAGTACTTC.

This rearrangement joins TRBV9 to TRBJ2-5; 11 nucleotides agree with TRBD2. The CDR3 has 15 residues. CDR1 and CDR2 from the germline V gene are SGDLS and YYNGEE. V was pared by 2 bases and J by 5 bases, with 5 bases of the junction left unmatched. The CDR3 sequence is CASSVLAGGEETQYF. CDR3 in DNA: TGTGCCAGCAGCGTCCTAGCGGGAGGTGAGGAGACCCAGTACTTC.

This chain uses TRBV21-1 with TRBJ1-2; the table's D gene call, TRBD1, was not cross checked with the DNA. TRBV21-1 constitutes a pseudogene. The length of the CDR3 is 20 residues. CDR3 protein: CASSKAARDSCLKGPYGYTF. CDR3 DNA: TGTGCCAGCAGCAAAGCTGCACGGGACAGTTGCCTCAAGGGCCCGTATGGCTACACCTTC.

V usage is TRBV27 and J usage is TRBJ2-7; TRBD2 might be the D (5 bases). The CDR3 runs to 14 residues. The germline V gene has CDR1 MNHEY and CDR2 SMNVEV (reference sequence). V was shortened by 2 bases and J by 5 bases, with 13 bases between the two germline ends. CDR3 amino acids: CASSLRGNKDEQYF. CDR3 bases: TGTGCCAGCAGTTTAAGAGGGAATAAGGACGAGCAGTACTTC.

The CDR3 DNA is TGTGCCAGCAGCATAGCGGGCGGGAGAGATACGCAGTATTTT. It encodes CASSIAGGRDTQYF. The V and J genes are TRBV7-3 and TRBJ2-3; 7 bases fit TRBD2. Germline values: CDR1 SGHTA, CDR2 FQGTGA. Trimming cost V 5 bases and J 5 bases; bases outside gene matches: 7. The CDR3 spans 14 residues.

J is TRBJ2-6 and V is TRBV7-7, with D uncertain. Germline CDR1 reads SSHAT; CDR2 reads FNYEAQ (reference sequence). V gave up 4 bases and J gave up 0 bases, with 13 bases separating them. The CDR3 runs 17 residues. The CDR3 loop reads CASSSSEIPSGANVLTF. In DNA, the CDR3 is TGTGCCAGCAGCTCCTCCGAGATACCCTCTGGGGCCAACGTCCTGACTTTC.

The chain is built from TRBV4-1 and TRBJ1-5; 10 positions agree with TRBD1. V lost 3 bases, J lost 7 bases, and 6 bases stayed unmatched. CDR1 is MGHRA, CDR2 YSYEKL, per germline. The CDR3 runs to 15 residues. The CDR3 coding sequence is TGCGCCAGCAGCCAGGTGACAGGGGGCGAGCAGCCCCAGCATTTT. It translates to CASSQVTGGEQPQHF.

This chain connects TRBV7-3 to TRBJ1-1; 7 positions agree with TRBD1. V was clipped by 1 base and J by 4 bases; unmatched bases: 6. CDR3 length: 15 amino acids. Germline V lookup: CDR1 SGHTA, CDR2 FQGTGA. CDR3 loop: CASSLMAAGGTEAFF. CDR3 sequence (DNA): TGTGCCAGCAGCTTAATGGCTGCAGGGGGCACTGAAGCTTTCTTT.

The gene calls are TRBV30 and TRBJ2-7; weak D call: TRBD1 (8 bases). CDR3 length equals 13 residues. Trimming left V 5 bases short and J 7 bases short, with 18 bases between. Germline CDR1 is GTSNPN and CDR2 is SVGIG (reference sequence). CDR3 bases: TGTGCCTGGGCAGCTGGACAGGGAGGGGAGCAGTACTTC. Translating it yields CAWAAGQGGEQYF.

The DNA for the CDR3 is TGTGCCAGCAGCTTGGTGGTAGCGGGGGCAGATACGCAGTATTTT. Amino acids: CASSLVVAGADTQYF. The chain couples TRBV5-6 to TRBJ2-3; 9 nucleotides agree with TRBD2. The CDR3 runs 15 residues. Germline CDR1 and CDR2: SGHDT and YYEEEE. J was trimmed by 4 bases and V by 0 bases; bases with no gene match: 3.

The chain recombines TRBV7-8 with TRBJ2-1; 12 bases align to TRBD2. J was trimmed by 3 bases and V by 3 bases; bases with no gene match: 3. Germline lookup yields CDR1 SGHVS and CDR2 FQNEAQ. The CDR3 runs to 16 residues. CDR3 bases: TGTGCCAGCAGCTTGGTACTAGCGGGAGGCTACAATGAGCAGTTCTTC. It encodes CASSLVLAGGYNEQFF.

The chain is built from TRBV6-1 and TRBJ2-5; 10 bases map to TRBD1. The CDR3 is 15 amino acids. Germline V gives CDR1 MNHNS, CDR2 SASEGT. After removal of 5 bases from V and 5 bases from J, the junction contained 8 bases not matched to a gene. Here the CDR3 DNA reads TGTGCCAGCAGTTCTCCGGGACAGGGGTTGGAGACCCAGTACTTC. This translates into CASSSPGQGLETQYF.

V and J are TRBV18 and TRBJ2-7; perhaps D is TRBD1 or TRBD2 (5 bases each). CDR1 is KGHSH and CDR2 is LQKENI in the germline V gene. The V and J ends lost 0 bases and 1 base respectively, with 13 bases between them. This CDR3 has 16 residues. This chain's CDR3 is CASSPPTGTESYEQYF. CDR3 DNA: TGTGCCAGCTCACCACCGACCGGGACGGAGTCCTACGAGCAGTACTTC.

This chain uses TRBV19 with TRBJ2-7; D gene unclear. The CDR3 extends over 13 amino acids. Trimming cost V 3 bases and J 4 bases, with 10 bases left between them. Germline V lookup: CDR1 LNHDA, CDR2 SQIVND (reference sequence). CDR3 in DNA: TGTGCCAGTAGTATCAGGCCGGATTACGAGCAGTACTTC. It yields the protein CASSIRPDYEQYF.

CDR3 nucleotide sequence: TGTGCCAGCGCGGATGGACTAGCGGGAGAAGAGACCCAGTACTTC. Residues: CASADGLAGEETQYF. The chain couples TRBV9 to TRBJ2-5; 13 bases line up with TRBD2. Germline V gene lookup returns CDR1 SGDLS and CDR2 YYNGEE. Losses at the gene ends were 7 bases for V and 3 bases for J; bases not matched to a gene: 6. The CDR3 sequence is 15 residues long. Supplemented by reference TRBV9 and TRBJ2-5, the full variable domain reads DSGVTQTPKHLITATGQRVTLRCSPRSGDLSVYWYQQSLDQGLQFLIQYYNGEERAKGNILERFSAQQFPDLHSELNLSSLELGDSALYFCASADGLAGEETQYFGPGTRLLVL.

This sequence joins TRBV7-6 and TRBJ2-7, with TRBD1 as a possible D gene (7 bases). The CDR3 runs to 13 residues. The V gene's germline CDR1 is SGHVS and CDR2 FNYEAQ. V was clipped by 5 bases and J by 3 bases, with 11 bases between them. The CDR3 region is CASSPQGGYEQYF. In nucleotides, the CDR3 is TGTGCCAGCAGCCCGCAGGGGGGCTACGAGCAGTACTTC. Variable domain in full (rest from reference TRBV7-6 and TRBJ2-7): GAGVSQSPRYKVTKRGQDVALRCDPISGHVSLYWYRQALGQGPEFLTYFNYEAQQDKSGLPNDRFSAERPEGSISTLTIQRTEQRDSAMYRCASSPQGGYEQYFGPGTRLTVT.

V is TRBV7-2 and J is TRBJ2-7; possibly TRBD1 for D (6 bases). V lost 4 bases, J lost 3 bases, and 16 bases lay in between. Germline values: CDR1 SGHTA, CDR2 FQGNSA. The CDR3 is 15 residues long. CDR3 region: CASSSTDRTFYEQYF. The DNA of the CDR3 is TGTGCCAGCAGCTCAACGGACAGAACCTTCTACGAGCAGTACTTC.

The CDR3 bases are TGTGCCAGCTCACCCCCACTGGCACCCGGGGAGCTGTTTTTT. Protein: CASSPPLAPGELFF. The chain employs TRBV18 and TRBJ2-2; the D is unclear. The CDR3 extends over 14 amino acids. Germline loops: CDR1 KGHSH, CDR2 LQKENI. V was clipped by 3 bases and J by 6 bases, with 11 bases between them.

The genes are TRBV19 and TRBJ2-7, with 9 positions matching TRBD1. CDR3 length: 15 amino acids. The junction had 7 bases not matched to a gene; V was cut back by 4 bases and J by 3 bases. In germline, CDR1 is LNHDA, CDR2 SQIVND (reference sequence). The CDR3 spells CASSTRDRASYEQYF. Here the CDR3 DNA reads TGTGCCAGTAGTACGAGGGACAGGGCGAGCTACGAGCAGTACTTC.

This chain joins TRBV9 and TRBJ2-1, with D possibly TRBD2 on 6 matching bases. The CDR3 totals 14 residues. V lost 0 bases and J 6 bases, leaving 10 bases between the germline ends. The germline V gene has CDR1 SGDLS and CDR2 YYNGEE. The CDR3 coding sequence is TGTGCCAGCAGCGTAGAGGAGGGCCGCAATGAGCAGTTCTTC. Protein product: CASSVEEGRNEQFF.

This chain uses TRBV27 with TRBJ2-1; 10 bases line up with TRBD2. Trimming removed 3 bases from V and 9 bases from J; junction bases left unmatched: 14. Per germline, CDR1 MNHEY and CDR2 SMNVEV (reference sequence). This CDR3 has 17 residues. CDR3 loop: CASSFFTSGKGDAEQFF. CDR3 bases: TGTGCCAGCAGTTTCTTCACTAGCGGGAAAGGGGATGCTGAGCAGTTCTTC.